These 3 T cell receptor beta chains came from one sample sequenced in a study of a mutant IDH1 vaccine in newly diagnosed glioma. Produced via immunoSEQ multiplex PCR; TCRdb's table is partial and in-frame only. The sample lists fewer than 85,000 clones, around 86% occurring once. Noted time point: baseline, week 1 (first vaccination visit). The treatment is: pre-vaccination baseline after standard-of-care therapy. Source: PBMCs, taken from a glioma patient treated with radiotherapy, temozolomide or both. The receptors stem from a young man with glioma.

This clone was seen once. The chain combines TRBV9 with TRBJ2-1; possibly TRBD2 for D (7 bases). Germline V gene data show CDR1 as SGDLS and CDR2 as YYNGEE. V shed 0 bases and J shed 5 bases, with 15 bases lying between them. The CDR3 consists of 16 residues. Here the CDR3 reads CASSVGGRGLHNEQFF. DNA for the CDR3: TGTGCCAGCAGCGTAGGAGGGCGGGGGCTGCACAATGAGCAGTTCTTC.

The V call is TRBV15, the J call TRBJ1-1, with TRBD1 identical over 8 bases. Germline values: CDR1 LNHNV, CDR2 YYDKDF (reference sequence). Trimming took 4 bases from V and 5 from J; bases not matched to a gene: 6. The CDR3 is made up of 14 amino acids. The CDR3 reads CATSIPTGVTEAFF. CDR3 nucleotide sequence: TGTGCCACCAGCATCCCGACAGGGGTAACTGAAGCTTTCTTT.

The chain couples TRBV6-4 to TRBJ1-2; tentative D call: TRBD1 (6 bases). With 4 bases removed from V and 7 bases from J, the gap between germline ends came to 13 bases. Germline CDR1 is MRHNA and CDR2 is SNTAGT. CDR3 length: 13 residues. The chain's CDR3 is CASSVSGGAGYTF. The CDR3 bases are TGTGCCAGCAGTGTGAGCGGGGGCGCTGGCTACACCTTC.